The present T cell receptor (beta chain) was sequenced within a study of blood T cell repertoires in COVID-19. Study summary: COVID-19 samples collected from the United States, Italy and Spain covered acute and convalescent phases. The analysed material was cDNA or gDNA that came from T cells, B-cell-depleted T cells, or PBMCs.

The CDR3 is made up of 15 amino acids. V trimming: 0 bases; J trimming: 1 base; junction bases outside the gene matches: 2. The germline V gene has CDR1 MNHEY and CDR2 SVGAGI. TCRdb's copy holds only in-frame clones and misses some; the assay was immunoSEQ multiplex PCR. The sample gives some 130,000 clones, around nine tenths of which show up once; about an eighth is in the top ten. This clonotype was obtained from a woman between 70 and 85 years old with COVID-19, enrolled during active disease. The chain links TRBV6-5 to TRBJ1-1, with TRBD1 identical over 7 bases. The sequenced material came from peripheral blood. The CDR3 DNA reads as TGTGCCAGCAGTTACTCCCGGACAGGGAACACTGAAGCTTTCTTT. This codes for CASSYSRTGNTEAFF.